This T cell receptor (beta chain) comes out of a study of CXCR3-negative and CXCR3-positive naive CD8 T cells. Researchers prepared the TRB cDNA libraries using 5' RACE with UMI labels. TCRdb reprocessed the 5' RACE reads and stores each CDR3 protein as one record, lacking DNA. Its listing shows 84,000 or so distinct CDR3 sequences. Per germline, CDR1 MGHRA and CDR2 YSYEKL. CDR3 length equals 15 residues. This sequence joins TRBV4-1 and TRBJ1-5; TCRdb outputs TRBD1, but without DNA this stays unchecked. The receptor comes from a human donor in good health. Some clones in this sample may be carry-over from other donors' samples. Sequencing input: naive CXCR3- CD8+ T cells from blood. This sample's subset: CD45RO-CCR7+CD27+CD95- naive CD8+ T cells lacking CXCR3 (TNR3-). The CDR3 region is CASSHTAEGVQPQHF.